A single sample gave rise to the 26 T cell receptor beta chains below, sequenced in a study of cytomegalovirus exposure and HLA in healthy donors. Amplification used 60 Vbeta primers and 13 Jbeta primers. Produced via immunoSEQ multiplex PCR; TCRdb's table is partial and in-frame only. The table lists fewer than 100,000 clones, about 75% of them singletons. The sequencing sample was made of PBMCs. Receptors originate from a man aged 35 to 55 in good health and CMV-seropositive.

V and J are TRBV11-2 and TRBJ2-7; no clear D gene. The CDR3 has 13 residues. The germline V and J ends were trimmed by 0 bases and 2 bases, with 5 bases remaining between them. Germline CDR1 reads SGHAT; CDR2 reads FQNNGV. The CDR3 reads CASSLDHPYEQYF. The DNA for the CDR3 is TGTGCCAGCAGCTTAGATCATCCCTACGAGCAGTACTTC.

The V gene is TRBV18, the J gene TRBJ2-1; 10 positions match TRBD1. Trimming took 0 bases from V and 2 from J; bases not matched to a gene: 4. Germline CDR1 is KGHSH and CDR2 is LQKENI. The length of the CDR3 is 17 residues. CDR3: CASSPPGTGEAYNEQFF. The DNA for the CDR3 is TGTGCCAGCTCACCACCGGGGACAGGGGAGGCCTACAATGAGCAGTTCTTC.

V is TRBV9 and J is TRBJ2-1, with D perhaps TRBD2 (6 bases). The CDR3 sequence is 14 residues long. The V and J ends lost 0 bases and 8 bases respectively, with 12 bases between them. CDR1 and CDR2 from the germline V gene are SGDLS and YYNGEE. CDR3 sequence reads: CASSVGWRADEQFF. Here the CDR3 DNA reads TGTGCCAGCAGCGTAGGTTGGAGGGCTGATGAGCAGTTCTTC.

This clone was detected only once. The chain links TRBV7-3 to TRBJ2-3; 10 positions match TRBD1. This CDR3 comprises 15 residues. Germline loops: CDR1 SGHTA, CDR2 FQGTGA. The junction had 5 bases not matched to a gene; V was cut back by 5 bases and J by 3 bases. The CDR3 DNA is TGTGCCAGCAGCCGGACAGGGGGTGTTACAGATACGCAGTATTTT. Residues: CASSRTGGVTDTQYF.

This chain uses TRBV2 with TRBJ1-6; D might be TRBD1 (6 bases). Trimming pared 6 bases from V and 6 bases from J, leaving 6 bases between. The length of the CDR3 is 12 residues. Germline CDR1 reads SNHLY; CDR2 reads FYNNEI. The CDR3 loop is CASRDSNSPLHF. CDR3 in DNA: TGTGCCAGCAGGGACAGTAATTCACCCCTCCACTTT.

This chain uses TRBV6-5 with TRBJ2-5, with TRBD1 identical over 7 bases. J was trimmed by 0 bases and V by 6 bases; bases with no gene match: 1. The CDR3 is 13 amino acids. Looked up from germline, CDR1 is MNHEY and CDR2 is SVGAGI. CDR3 loop: CASRTGNQETQYF. The CDR3 DNA reads as TGTGCCAGCAGGACAGGGAACCAAGAGACCCAGTACTTC.

The V call is TRBV5-7, the J call TRBJ1-1, with 7 bases that match TRBD1. TRBV5-7 is classed as an ORF, of uncertain function. The CDR3 runs to 18 residues. The junction had 20 bases not matched to a gene; V was cut back by 3 bases and J by 6 bases. This chain's CDR3 is CASSWTGGFRGGSAEAFF. The CDR3 DNA follows: TGTGCCAGCAGCTGGACAGGCGGATTCAGGGGAGGTAGCGCTGAAGCTTTCTTT.

This clone was recorded once. The chain links TRBV5-1 to TRBJ2-1, with TRBD1 identical over 8 bases. V was clipped by 0 bases and J by 5 bases; unmatched bases: 1. CDR3 length equals 14 residues. Germline loops: CDR1 SGHRS, CDR2 YFSETQ. The CDR3 loop reads CASSLAGQDNEQFF. The DNA for the CDR3 is TGCGCCAGCAGCTTGGCGGGACAGGACAATGAGCAGTTCTTC.

J is TRBJ1-5 and V is TRBV10-2; 12 bases line up with TRBD1. Germline V CDR1 and CDR2: WSHSY, SAAADI. J lost 6 bases, V lost 5 bases, and 8 bases had no gene match. This CDR3 is built from 16 residues. CDR3 region: CASSTGTGGMIQPQHF. For the CDR3, the DNA is TGCGCCAGCAGTACCGGGACAGGGGGCATGATTCAGCCCCAGCATTTT.

This clone was counted once. The chain uses TRBV19 and TRBJ2-7; TRBD2 matches 13 bases. Per the germline V gene, CDR1 is LNHDA and CDR2 is SQIVND (reference sequence). This CDR3 is built from 16 residues. V shed 3 bases and J 4 bases; nucleotides not matched to a gene: 6. Here the CDR3 DNA reads TGTGCCAGTAGTATCGGACTAGCGGGAGTCCCTTACGAGCAGTACTTC. Translation: CASSIGLAGVPYEQYF.

This rearrangement joins TRBV5-1 to TRBJ2-1; 10 positions agree with TRBD2. The junction had 4 bases not matched to a gene; V was cut back by 0 bases and J by 13 bases. The CDR3 covers 13 residues. The V gene's germline CDR1 is SGHRS and CDR2 YFSETQ. The CDR3 DNA reads TGCGCCAGCAGCTTGGAAACTAGCGGGACACAGTTCTTC. It codes for CASSLETSGTQFF. Full variable domain (missing parts from reference TRBV5-1 and TRBJ2-1): KAGVTQTPRYLIKTRGQQVTLSCSPISGHRSVSWYQQTPGQGLQFLFEYFSETQRNKGNFPGRFSGRQFSNSRSEMNVSTLELGDSALYLCASSLETSGTQFFGPGTRLTVL.

This chain joins TRBV19 and TRBJ2-2, with TRBD2 identical over 10 bases. With V trimmed by 9 bases and J by 3 bases, 4 bases remained unmatched. Germline values: CDR1 LNHDA, CDR2 SQIVND (reference sequence). The CDR3 sequence is 14 residues long. CDR3 DNA: TGTGCCAGCACAGCGGGAGGGTACACCGGGGAGCTGTTTTTT. Protein product: CASTAGGYTGELFF. Together with reference TRBV19 and TRBJ2-2, the CDR3 gives the full variable domain: DGGITQSPKYLFRKEGQNVTLSCEQNLNHDAMYWYRQDPGQGLRLIYYSQIVNDFQKGDIAEGYSVSREKKESFPLTVTSAQKNPTAFYLCASTAGGYTGELFFGEGSRLTVL.

The V and J genes are TRBV7-3 and TRBJ1-2; maybe TRBD1 (6 bases). V was pared by 2 bases and J by 4 bases, with 11 bases between. Germline V gene sequence: CDR1 SGHTA, CDR2 FQGTGA. This CDR3 spans 14 amino acids. The CDR3 loop reads CASSLDGQPYGYTF. The CDR3 nucleotides are TGTGCCAGCAGCTTAGACGGACAGCCCTATGGCTACACCTTC.

The chain uses TRBV9 and TRBJ2-7, with 12 bases aligning to TRBD2. After removal of 3 bases from V and 4 bases from J, the junction contained 5 bases not matched to a gene. The CDR3 runs to 15 residues. Germline CDR1 reads SGDLS; CDR2 reads YYNGEE. This chain's CDR3 is CASSETSGSVYEQYF. The CDR3 DNA reads TGTGCCAGCAGCGAGACTAGCGGGAGTGTTTACGAGCAGTACTTC.

V and J are TRBV11-3 and TRBJ2-1, with 12 bases that match TRBD2. Germline loops: CDR1 SGHNT, CDR2 YENEEA. J was trimmed by 4 bases and V by 1 base; bases with no gene match: 5. The CDR3 covers 17 residues. CDR3 bases: TGTGCCAGCAGCTTAGTGCTAGCGGGAGGGGAGTACAATGAGCAGTTCTTC. This translates into CASSLVLAGGEYNEQFF.

V gene TRBV6-1 combines with J gene TRBJ2-3, with 8 bases that match TRBD1. V was pared by 4 bases and J by 5 bases, with 17 bases of the junction left unmatched. Germline lookup yields CDR1 MNHNS and CDR2 SASEGT. The CDR3 sequence is 18 residues long. CDR3 nucleotide sequence: TGTGCCAGCAGTGGGCAAGGACAGGGTAACGCAAGACGAGATACGCAGTATTTT. This translates into CASSGQGQGNARRDTQYF.

The chain couples TRBV10-1 to TRBJ1-5; 9 bases are a match to TRBD1. The ends lost 2 bases at V and 3 bases at J; junction bases unmatched: 11. The CDR3 runs 18 residues. Looked up from germline, CDR1 is WNHNN and CDR2 is SYGVQD (reference sequence). CDR3 sequence: CASSEAFSTGGVNQPQHF. CDR3 nucleotide sequence: TGCGCCAGCAGTGAGGCCTTTTCGACAGGGGGTGTCAATCAGCCCCAGCATTTT.

The rearrangement uses TRBV27 and TRBJ1-2; 7 bases line up with TRBD1. Germline trimming cut 5 bases from V and 2 bases from J; bases unmatched to any gene: 11. CDR1 is MNHEY, CDR2 SMNVEV, per germline (reference sequence). The CDR3 runs 16 residues. CDR3 sequence: CASSAYRDSVNYGYTF. As DNA, the CDR3 is TGTGCCAGCAGTGCGTACCGGGACAGCGTCAACTATGGCTACACCTTC.

This chain uses TRBV4-3 with TRBJ1-4; no reliable D call. The CDR3 sequence is 19 residues long. The V gene lost 4 bases and the J gene lost 0 bases, with 21 bases spanning the gap. CDR1 is LGHNA, CDR2 YSLEER, per germline. The CDR3 region is CASSPHPQVGAATNEKLFF. The CDR3 DNA reads as TGCGCCAGCAGCCCCCACCCCCAAGTAGGAGCGGCAACTAATGAAAAACTGTTTTTT.

The rearrangement links TRBV5-6 to TRBJ2-3; D unresolved. Germline V gene lookup returns CDR1 SGHDT and CDR2 YYEEEE. This CDR3 region has 12 residues. V was pared by 3 bases and J by 6 bases, with 8 bases between. For the CDR3, the DNA is TGTGCCAGCAGCTCCCCCCGGGATACGCAGTATTTT. It translates to CASSSPRDTQYF.

The CDR3 is CASSRRQGDGELFF. DNA of the CDR3: TGCGCCAGCAGCCGGAGACAGGGGGACGGGGAGCTGTTTTTT. The V gene is TRBV10-1, the J gene TRBJ2-2; TRBD1 matches at 9 bases. Germline V CDR1 and CDR2: WNHNN, SYGVQD (reference sequence). The trim removed 6 bases at V and 7 bases at J, leaving 6 bases unmatched. The CDR3 loop spans 14 amino acids.

This clone occurred a few times. This CDR3 reads CASSFLYRGTDTQYF. CDR3 DNA sequence: TGCGCCAGCAGCTTTTTATACAGGGGCACAGATACGCAGTATTTT. The chain uses TRBV4-3 and TRBJ2-3, with a weak D call TRBD1 (6 bases). The CDR3 is 15 residues long. The V and J ends lost 5 bases and 1 base respectively, with 13 bases between them. Germline V gene sequence: CDR1 LGHNA, CDR2 YSLEER.

Only a few counts were recorded for this clone. The rearrangement uses TRBV11-2 and TRBJ1-2; the D is unclear. CDR1 is SGHAT and CDR2 is FQNNGV in the germline V gene. Trimming removed 6 bases from V and 0 bases from J, with 14 bases in between. The CDR3 is 15 amino acids. CDR3 sequence: CASRRRREANYGYTF. CDR3 bases: TGTGCCAGCAGGCGCCGACGGGAAGCTAACTATGGCTACACCTTC.

This clone has a single count. The V call is TRBV28, the J call TRBJ2-1; 11 bases are shared with TRBD2. This CDR3 is built from 20 residues. The V gene's germline CDR1 is MDHEN and CDR2 SYDVKM. V dropped 5 bases and J dropped 6; count of bases not matched to a gene: 21. This CDR3 reads CASSPGRKVAGGPSGNEQFF. For the CDR3, the DNA is TGTGCCAGCAGTCCAGGCCGTAAGGTAGCGGGAGGGCCTTCGGGCAATGAGCAGTTCTTC.

This chain connects TRBV5-1 to TRBJ1-2; 8 bases map to TRBD1. The trim removed 4 bases at V and 4 bases at J, leaving 18 bases unmatched. The CDR3 has 18 residues. From germline, CDR1 is SGHRS and CDR2 YFSETQ. The CDR3 reads CASSPTFALQGAGYGYTF. Here the CDR3 DNA reads TGCGCCAGCAGCCCAACCTTCGCCCTTCAGGGGGCGGGCTATGGCTACACCTTC.

This sequence joins TRBV29-1 and TRBJ1-2; tentatively, D is TRBD1 (5 bases). The V and J ends lost 2 bases and 4 bases respectively, with 14 bases between them. The germline CDR1 and CDR2 sequences are SQVTM and ANQGSEA. The CDR3 is 14 residues long. This chain's CDR3 is CSVERQGGSYGYTF. CDR3 nucleotide sequence: TGCAGCGTTGAAAGGCAGGGAGGTTCCTATGGCTACACCTTC.